The rows below give T cell receptor beta chains drawn from one sample of a study of T cell changes during pregnancy in multiple sclerosis. Some clones are missing from TCRdb's copy, which holds only in-frame ones; the method was immunoSEQ multiplex PCR. The profile shows 30,000 or so clones, approximately 88% of them singletons. The specimen was CD8+ T cells from peripheral blood mononuclear cells, collected in the first trimester of pregnancy. The receptor set was obtained from a female donor with multiple sclerosis, enrolled in a pregnancy study. The CDR3 runs from the conserved cysteine through the conserved F or W. A D gene is named only where the DNA matches it firmly. Not all rows give a size; the values are once, few, many and, for expanded clones, a class.

V gene	clone size	D gene	J gene	CDR3 protein	CDR3 DNA
TRBV28	-	-	TRBJ2-5	CASSLSVETQYF	TGTGCCAGCAGCCTCTCGGTCGAAACCCAGTACTTC
TRBV5-1	-	TRBD1	TRBJ1-4	CASSYIPTGEGEKLFF	TGCGCCAGCAGCTACATACCGACAGGGGAAGGTGAAAAACTGTTTTTT
TRBV13	-	-	TRBJ2-7	CASSLESAAPYEQYF	TGTGCCAGCAGCTTAGAGAGCGCGGCCCCCTACGAGCAGTACTTC
TRBV7-9	-	TRBD2	TRBJ2-3	CASSEIRDYTDTQYF	TGTGCCAGCAGCGAAATACGGGACTACACAGATACGCAGTATTTT
TRBV7-3	-	-	TRBJ2-3	CASSLVGGSTDTQYF	TGTGCCAGCAGCCTCGTCGGCGGGTCCACAGATACGCAGTATTTT
TRBV4-3	-	TRBD2	TRBJ2-2	CASSQEVSGGGSGELFF	TGCGCCAGCAGCCAAGAAGTTAGCGGGGGGGGTTCCGGGGAGCTGTTTTTT
TRBV27	-	-	TRBJ2-2	CASSLSWGHTGELFF	TGTGCCAGCAGTTTATCTTGGGGGCACACCGGGGAGCTGTTTTTT
TRBV2	-	TRBD2	TRBJ2-1	CASSHVETSVNNEQFF	TGTGCCAGCAGTCACGTCGAGACTAGCGTAAACAATGAGCAGTTCTTC
TRBV7-9	-	-	TRBJ1-1	CASVRGGLDGEAFF	TGTGCCAGCGTCCGGGGGGGCTTGGACGGTGAAGCTTTCTTT
TRBV28	-	-	TRBJ2-7	CASSTAGYEQYF	TGTGCCAGCAGTACTGCGGGCTACGAGCAGTACTTC
TRBV5-8	-	-	TRBJ2-2	CASDTYTGELFF	TGTGCCAGCGACACTTACACCGGGGAGCTGTTTTTT
TRBV5-5	-	TRBD1	TRBJ2-1	CASSTGQGLDEQFF	TGTGCCAGCAGCACCGGACAGGGTTTGGATGAGCAGTTCTTC
TRBV7-3	-	TRBD1	TRBJ1-1	CASSRGQGLAAFF	TGTGCCAGCAGCCGGGGACAGGGTTTAGCAGCTTTCTTT
TRBV13	-	-	TRBJ2-1	CASSFYRVDNEQFF	TGTGCCAGCAGCTTTTACCGGGTGGACAATGAGCAGTTCTTC
TRBV27	-	-	TRBJ2-7	CASRGAGSYEQYF	TGTGCCAGCAGGGGCGCGGGCTCCTACGAGCAGTACTTC
TRBV27	-	TRBD2	TRBJ2-1	CASSLSGGTYNEQFF	TGTGCCAGCAGCCTTAGCGGGGGTACCTACAATGAGCAGTTCTTC
TRBV5-1	-	TRBD2	TRBJ2-3	CASSALAGASTDTQYF	TGCGCCAGCAGCGCCTTAGCGGGGGCTAGCACAGATACGCAGTATTTT
TRBV27	-	-	TRBJ2-2	CASSRNRAGELFF	TGTGCCAGCAGCCGAAACAGAGCCGGGGAGCTGTTTTTT
TRBV7-8	-	TRBD2	TRBJ2-5	CASSRNQWREVVTQYF	TGTGCCAGCAGCCGTAACCAGTGGCGGGAGGTTGTGACCCAGTACTTC
TRBV4-1	-	TRBD2	TRBJ2-3	CASSQLTSGASDTQYF	TGCGCCAGCAGCCAACTGACTAGCGGGGCCTCAGATACGCAGTATTTT
TRBV19	once	TRBD2	TRBJ2-3	CASSIISGAGGTTDTQYF	TGTGCCAGTAGTATTATTTCGGGAGCGGGAGGTACCACAGATACGCAGTATTTT
TRBV25-1	-	-	TRBJ2-7	CASSEYPGDTSYEQYF	TGTGCCAGCAGTGAATATCCGGGAGACACCTCCTACGAGCAGTACTTC
TRBV27	once	TRBD2	TRBJ2-7	CASSLLLAGPYEQYF	TGTGCCAGCAGTTTGTTACTAGCGGGACCCTACGAGCAGTACTTC
TRBV6-1	-	TRBD2	TRBJ2-7	CASSDDHGGGYEQYF	TGTGCCAGCAGTGACGATCATGGGGGGGGATACGAGCAGTACTTC
TRBV7-3	-	-	TRBJ1-1	CASSPQGWDTEAFF	TGTGCCAGCAGCCCCCAGGGGTGGGACACTGAAGCTTTCTTT
TRBV27	-	-	TRBJ2-2	CASSLSLGTGELFF	TGTGCCAGCAGTTTAAGCCTCGGGACCGGGGAGCTGTTTTTT
TRBV7-8	-	TRBD2	TRBJ2-2	CASSLYISGRDDTGELFF	TGTGCCAGCAGCTTATATATTAGCGGGAGGGACGACACCGGGGAGCTGTTTTTT
TRBV19	-	-	TRBJ1-2	CASSGGAHGYTF	TGTGCTTCAAGCGGGGGGGCCCATGGCTACACCTTC
TRBV7-3	few	-	TRBJ1-1	CASSLMSGGETEAFF	TGTGCCAGCAGCTTAATGTCCGGGGGTGAGACTGAAGCTTTCTTT
TRBV2	-	TRBD2	TRBJ2-1	CASSGRDYHNEQFF	TGTGCCAGCAGTGGCCGGGACTACCACAATGAGCAGTTCTTC
TRBV27	once	-	TRBJ1-6	CASTGQLNSPLHF	TGTGCCAGTACTGGACAACTAAATTCACCCCTCCACTTT
TRBV19	few	TRBD1	TRBJ2-2	CASSIDRVSGELFF	TGTGCCAGTAGTATCGACAGGGTCAGCGGGGAGCTGTTTTTT
TRBV5-6	-	TRBD1	TRBJ2-5	CASSGTGHYQETQYF	TGTGCCAGCAGTGGGACAGGGCACTACCAAGAGACCCAGTACTTC
TRBV7-9	-	TRBD1	TRBJ1-2	CASSLGQGGHYGYTF	TGTGCCAGCAGCCTAGGACAGGGAGGCCACTATGGCTACACCTTC
TRBV2	-	-	TRBJ2-3	CASRSEPGLADTQYF	TGTGCCAGCAGAAGCGAACCTGGACTGGCAGATACGCAGTATTTT
TRBV4-2	-	-	TRBJ1-5	CASSQDLEGSQPQHF	TGTGCCAGCAGCCAAGATCTGGAGGGAAGCCAGCCCCAGCATTTT
TRBV2	-	TRBD1	TRBJ1-3	CASLGDSSGNTIYF	TGTGCCAGCCTTGGGGACAGCTCTGGAAACACCATATATTTT
TRBV7-2	-	-	TRBJ2-5	CASSLDGGAQETQYF	TGTGCCAGCAGCTTAGATGGAGGGGCCCAAGAGACCCAGTACTTC
TRBV30	-	TRBD2	TRBJ2-1	CAWSPSSGDADEQFF	TGTGCCTGGAGCCCCTCTAGCGGGGATGCGGATGAGCAGTTCTTC
TRBV6-5	few	-	TRBJ1-1	CASGLLGRMSDEAFF	TGTGCCAGCGGACTCCTCGGGCGTATGAGTGATGAAGCTTTCTTT
TRBV6-5	-	TRBD1	TRBJ1-2	CASSADRDYGYTF	TGTGCCAGCAGTGCGGACAGGGACTATGGCTACACCTTC
TRBV11-3	-	TRBD1	TRBJ2-7	CASSLVGTGGYEQYF	TGTGCCAGCAGCTTAGTCGGGACAGGGGGTTACGAGCAGTACTTC
TRBV21-1	-	-	TRBJ1-1	CASSKRTGDTMNTEAFF	TGTGCCAGCAGCAAACGGACAGGGGATACAATGAACACTGAAGCTTTCTTT
TRBV6-1	-	TRBD1	TRBJ1-1	CASLPIDRGTFF	TGTGCCAGTCTCCCTATAGACAGGGGGACTTTCTTT
TRBV5-8	-	-	TRBJ1-2	CASSLTLQGFDYGYTF	TGTGCCAGCAGCTTAACCCTACAGGGCTTTGACTATGGCTACACCTTC
TRBV13	-	-	TRBJ1-3	CASSLTGSGNTIYF	TGTGCCAGCAGCTTGACAGGCTCTGGAAACACCATATATTTT